This T cell receptor beta chain was profiled in a study of control samples from healthy donors and cancer patients. Here immunoSEQ multiplex PCR was the method, and the copy in TCRdb shows in-frame clones only, minus some. The table has 120,000 or so clones, approximately 92% seen once. Germline values: CDR1 GTSNPN, CDR2 SVGIG (reference sequence). The CDR3 has 15 amino acids. Trimming removed 2 bases from V and 0 bases from J, with 13 bases in between. Material for sequencing was PBMCs. The source is an older man with head and neck cancer. V usage is TRBV30 and J usage is TRBJ1-2; D possibly corresponds to TRBD1 (6 bases). The CDR3 sequence: CAWSYGTPTNYGYTF. CDR3 nucleotide sequence: TGTGCCTGGAGTTACGGGACACCAACTAACTATGGCTACACCTTC. Full variable domain (rest looked up from reference TRBV30 and TRBJ1-2): SQTIHQWPATLVQPVGSPLSLECTVEGTSNPNLYWYRQAAGRGLQLLFYSVGIGQISSEVPQNLSASRPQDRQFILSSKKLLLSDSGFYLCAWSYGTPTNYGYTFGSGTRLTVV.